The clone carrying this T cell receptor beta chain was seen a few times. The sample comes from a study of response to subunit inactivated influenza vaccine. The CDR3 extends over 14 amino acids. V was cut by 6 bases and J by 2 bases, with 10 bases left in between. Per the germline V gene, CDR1 is ENHRY and CDR2 is SYGVKD. TCRdb re-called the RT-PCR reads through MiXCR, storing one row per CDR3 protein. The table records over 800,000 distinct CDR3 sequences, approximately 22% of them present only once. The source of this sequence is a man aged 50 to 60 who received an inactivated influenza vaccine. V usage is TRBV10-3 and J usage is TRBJ2-2; a possible D gene is TRBD1 (6 bases). The source was PBMCs from blood, collected approximately 5 days after vaccination. CDR3 sequence (DNA): TGTGCCATCAGGCGGACAGAAAACACCGGGGAGCTGTTTTTT. Its translation: CAIRRTENTGELFF.